This T cell receptor beta chain stems from a study of blood T cell repertoires in COVID-19. Overall study context: Material from acute and convalescent COVID-19 was sourced from the United States, Italy and Spain. Nucleic acid was either cDNA or gDNA, and it came from T cells, B-cell-depleted T cells, or PBMCs.

The V end was cut by 0 bases, the J end by 2 bases, with 10 bases between. Germline loops: CDR1 SGHRS, CDR2 YFSETQ. The CDR3 totals 15 residues. Authors' methods: Quantification of nucleated cells was approximated via reference gene primer amplification. Libraries were prepared by immunoSEQ multiplex PCR; TCRdb keeps only in-frame clonotypes and omits some of them. The DNA was the basis for D and trimming; V, J and clone size are from that table. Of approximately 28,000 clones in the sample, approximately 64% were seen once. The specimen was peripheral blood. This TCR derives from a man aged 55 to 70 with active or convalescent COVID-19. The chain recombines TRBV5-1 with TRBJ2-3, with unresolved D. DNA for the CDR3: TGCGCCAGCAGCTTGGATCCGGTCCTCACAGATACGCAGTATTTT. This translates into CASSLDPVLTDTQYF.